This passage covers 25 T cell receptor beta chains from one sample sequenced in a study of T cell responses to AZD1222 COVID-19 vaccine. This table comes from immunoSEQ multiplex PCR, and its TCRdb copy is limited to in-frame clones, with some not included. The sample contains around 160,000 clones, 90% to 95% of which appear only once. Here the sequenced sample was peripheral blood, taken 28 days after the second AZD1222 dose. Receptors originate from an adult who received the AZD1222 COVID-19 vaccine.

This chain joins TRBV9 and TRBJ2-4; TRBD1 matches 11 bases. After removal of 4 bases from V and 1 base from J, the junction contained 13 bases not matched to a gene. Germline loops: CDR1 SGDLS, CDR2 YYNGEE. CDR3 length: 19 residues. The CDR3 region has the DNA TGTGCCAGCAGCTCAGGGGGGACAGGGGGATATGGTGCCAAAAACATTCAGTACTTC. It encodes CASSSGGTGGYGAKNIQYF.

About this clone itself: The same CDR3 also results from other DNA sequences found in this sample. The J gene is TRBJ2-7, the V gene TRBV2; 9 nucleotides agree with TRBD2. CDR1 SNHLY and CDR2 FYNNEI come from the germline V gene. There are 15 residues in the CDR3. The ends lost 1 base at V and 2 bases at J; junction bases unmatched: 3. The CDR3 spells CASSEVAGGPYEQYF. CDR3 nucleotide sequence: TGTGCCAGCAGTGAAGTGGCGGGAGGGCCCTACGAGCAGTACTTC. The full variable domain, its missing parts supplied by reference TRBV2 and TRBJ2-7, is EPEVTQTPSHQVTQMGQEVILRCVPISNHLYFYWYRQILGQKVEFLVSFYNNEISEKSEIFDDQFSVERPDGSNFTLKIRSTKLEDSAMYFCASSEVAGGPYEQYFGPGTRLTVT.

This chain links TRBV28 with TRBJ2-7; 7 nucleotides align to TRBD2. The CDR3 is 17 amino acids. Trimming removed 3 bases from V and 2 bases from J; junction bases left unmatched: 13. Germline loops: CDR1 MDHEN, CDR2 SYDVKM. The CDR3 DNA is TGTGCCAGCAGTTTGATAACTCAGAGCGGGACTCCCTACGAGCAGTACTTC. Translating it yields CASSLITQSGTPYEQYF.

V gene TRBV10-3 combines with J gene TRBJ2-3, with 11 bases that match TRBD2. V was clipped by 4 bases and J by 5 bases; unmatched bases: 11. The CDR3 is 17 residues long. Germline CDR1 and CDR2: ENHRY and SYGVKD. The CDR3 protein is CAISGTSGPGRGDTQYF. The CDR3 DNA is TGTGCCATCAGTGGGACTAGCGGGCCTGGTAGGGGAGATACGCAGTATTTT.

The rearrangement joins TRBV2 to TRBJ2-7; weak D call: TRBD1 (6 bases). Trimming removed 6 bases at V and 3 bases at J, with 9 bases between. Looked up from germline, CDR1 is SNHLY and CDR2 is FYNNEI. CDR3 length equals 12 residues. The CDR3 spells CASRQQGYEQYF. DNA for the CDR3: TGTGCCAGCAGACAACAGGGCTACGAGCAGTACTTC.

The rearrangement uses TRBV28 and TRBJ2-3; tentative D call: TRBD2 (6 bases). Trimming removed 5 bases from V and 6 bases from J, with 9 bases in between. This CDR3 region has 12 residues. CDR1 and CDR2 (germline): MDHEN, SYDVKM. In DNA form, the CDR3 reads TGTGCCAGCAGTCCCGCGGGGGATACGCAGTATTTT. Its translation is CASSPAGDTQYF.

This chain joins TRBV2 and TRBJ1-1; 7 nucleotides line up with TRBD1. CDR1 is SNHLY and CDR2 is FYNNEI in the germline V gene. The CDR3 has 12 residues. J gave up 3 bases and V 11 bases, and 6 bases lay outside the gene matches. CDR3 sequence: CAGKQGYTEAFF. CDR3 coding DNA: TGTGCCGGAAAACAGGGGTACACTGAAGCTTTCTTT. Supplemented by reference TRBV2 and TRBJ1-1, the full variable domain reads EPEVTQTPSHQVTQMGQEVILRCVPISNHLYFYWYRQILGQKVEFLVSFYNNEISEKSEIFDDQFSVERPDGSNFTLKIRSTKLEDSAMYFCAGKQGYTEAFFGQGTRLTVV.

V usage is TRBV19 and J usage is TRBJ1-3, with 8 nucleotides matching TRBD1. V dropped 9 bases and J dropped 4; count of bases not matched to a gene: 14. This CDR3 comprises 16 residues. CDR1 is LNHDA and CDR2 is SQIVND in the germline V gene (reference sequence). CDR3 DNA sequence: TGTGCCAGCTCGGACAGGGTTTGGGGGTTCGGAAACACCATATATTTT. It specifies CASSDRVWGFGNTIYF.

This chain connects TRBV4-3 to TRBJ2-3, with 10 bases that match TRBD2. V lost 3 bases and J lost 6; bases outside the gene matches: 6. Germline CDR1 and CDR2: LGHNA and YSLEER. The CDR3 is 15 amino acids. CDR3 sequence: CASSQASGREDTQYF. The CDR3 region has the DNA TGCGCCAGCAGCCAGGCTAGCGGGAGAGAGGATACGCAGTATTTT.

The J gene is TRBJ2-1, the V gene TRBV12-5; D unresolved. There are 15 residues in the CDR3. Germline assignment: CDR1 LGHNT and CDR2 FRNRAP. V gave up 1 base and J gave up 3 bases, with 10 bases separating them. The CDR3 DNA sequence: TGTGCTAGTGGTTTGGACCGGGCCGTCTACAATGAGCAGTTCTTC. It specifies CASGLDRAVYNEQFF.

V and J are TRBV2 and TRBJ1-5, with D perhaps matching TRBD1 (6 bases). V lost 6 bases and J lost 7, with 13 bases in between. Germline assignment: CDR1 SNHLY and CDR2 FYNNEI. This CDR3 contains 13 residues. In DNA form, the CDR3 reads TGTGCCAGCAGGAACAGGGAAAGCCAGCCCCAGCATTTT. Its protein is CASRNRESQPQHF.

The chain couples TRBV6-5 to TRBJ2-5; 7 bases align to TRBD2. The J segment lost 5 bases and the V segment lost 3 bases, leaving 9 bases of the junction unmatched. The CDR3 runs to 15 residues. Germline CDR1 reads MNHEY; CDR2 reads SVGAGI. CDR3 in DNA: TGTGCCAGCAGTTATGAGGTCGCTAGCGGTGAGACCCAGTACTTC. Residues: CASSYEVASGETQYF.

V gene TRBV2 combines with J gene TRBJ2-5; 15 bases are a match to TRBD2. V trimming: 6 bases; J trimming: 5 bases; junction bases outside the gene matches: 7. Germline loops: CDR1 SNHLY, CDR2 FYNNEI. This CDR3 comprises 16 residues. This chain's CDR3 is CASRGLAGGGLETQYF. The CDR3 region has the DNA TGTGCCAGCAGGGGACTAGCGGGAGGTGGTTTGGAGACCCAGTACTTC.

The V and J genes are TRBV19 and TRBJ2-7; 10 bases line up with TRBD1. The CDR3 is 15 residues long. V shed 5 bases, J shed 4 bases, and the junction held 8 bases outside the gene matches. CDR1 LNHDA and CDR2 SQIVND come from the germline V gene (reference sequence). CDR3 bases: TGTGCCAGTAGTCCCTCCGGGACAGGGGCATACGAGCAGTACTTC. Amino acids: CASSPSGTGAYEQYF. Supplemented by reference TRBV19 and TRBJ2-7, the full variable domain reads DGGITQSPKYLFRKEGQNVTLSCEQNLNHDAMYWYRQDPGQGLRLIYYSQIVNDFQKGDIAEGYSVSREKKESFPLTVTSAQKNPTAFYLCASSPSGTGAYEQYFGPGTRLTVT.

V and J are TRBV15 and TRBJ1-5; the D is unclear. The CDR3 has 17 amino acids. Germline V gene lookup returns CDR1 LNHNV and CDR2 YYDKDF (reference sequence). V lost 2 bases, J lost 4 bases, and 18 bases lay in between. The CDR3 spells CATSRPPSGNRNQPQHF. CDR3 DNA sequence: TGTGCCACCAGCAGACCCCCTTCGGGGAATAGGAATCAGCCCCAGCATTTT.

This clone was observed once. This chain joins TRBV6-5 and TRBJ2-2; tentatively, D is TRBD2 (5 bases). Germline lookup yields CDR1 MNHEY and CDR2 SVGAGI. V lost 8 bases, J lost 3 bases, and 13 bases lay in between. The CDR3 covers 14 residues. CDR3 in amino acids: CASAGLTYTGELFF. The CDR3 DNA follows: TGTGCCAGCGCAGGACTGACCTACACCGGGGAGCTGTTTTTT.

CDR3 sequence: CAWGGTEAFF. The DNA of the CDR3 is TGTGCCTGGGGGGGCACTGAAGCTTTCTTT. V is TRBV30 and J is TRBJ1-1, with a tentative D call TRBD1 (5 bases). This CDR3 has 10 amino acids. CDR1 and CDR2 (germline): GTSNPN, SVGIG (reference sequence). V lost 5 bases, J lost 4 bases, and 5 bases lay in between. The whole variable domain, filled in from reference TRBV30 and TRBJ1-1, reads SQTIHQWPATLVQPVGSPLSLECTVEGTSNPNLYWYRQAAGRGLQLLFYSVGIGQISSEVPQNLSASRPQDRQFILSSKKLLLSDSGFYLCAWGGTEAFFGQGTRLTVV.

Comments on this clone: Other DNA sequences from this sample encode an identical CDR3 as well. CDR3 DNA sequence: TGTGCCAGCAGGGTACAGGGGTACTATGGCTACACCTTC. Translating it yields CASRVQGYYGYTF. The chain uses TRBV28 and TRBJ1-2, with 7 bases matching TRBD1. The CDR3 length is 13 residues. J lost 3 bases, V lost 6 bases, and 4 bases had no gene match. Germline loops: CDR1 MDHEN, CDR2 SYDVKM.

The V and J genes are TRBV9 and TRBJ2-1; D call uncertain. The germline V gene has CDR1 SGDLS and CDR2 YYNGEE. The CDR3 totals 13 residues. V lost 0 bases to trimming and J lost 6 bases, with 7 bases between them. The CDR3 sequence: CASSVGSVNEQFF. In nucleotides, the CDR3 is TGTGCCAGCAGCGTAGGGTCGGTCAATGAGCAGTTCTTC.

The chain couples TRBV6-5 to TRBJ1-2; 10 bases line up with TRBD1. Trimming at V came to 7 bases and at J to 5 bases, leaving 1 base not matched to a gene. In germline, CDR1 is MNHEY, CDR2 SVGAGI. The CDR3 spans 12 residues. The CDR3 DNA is TGTGCCAGCACGGGACAGGGGTATGGCTACACCTTC. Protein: CASTGQGYGYTF.

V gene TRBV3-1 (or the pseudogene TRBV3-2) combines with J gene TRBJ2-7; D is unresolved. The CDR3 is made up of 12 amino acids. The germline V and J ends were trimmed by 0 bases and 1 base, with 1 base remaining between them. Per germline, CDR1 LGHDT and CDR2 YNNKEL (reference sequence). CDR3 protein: CASSQDSYEQYF. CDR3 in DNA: TGTGCCAGCAGCCAAGATTCCTACGAGCAGTACTTC.

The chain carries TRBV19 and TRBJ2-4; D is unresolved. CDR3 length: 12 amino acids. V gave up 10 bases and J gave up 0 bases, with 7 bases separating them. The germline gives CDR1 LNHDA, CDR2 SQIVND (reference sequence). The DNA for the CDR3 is TGTGCCACGTCATTAGCCAAAAACATTCAGTACTTC. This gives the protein CATSLAKNIQYF.

The CDR3 DNA reads TGTGCCAGCAGCCGGGGTAGCGGGCTCTACGAGCAGTACTTC. Amino acid sequence: CASSRGSGLYEQYF. The chain combines TRBV3-1 (or the pseudogene TRBV3-2) with TRBJ2-7; 7 nucleotides align to TRBD2. Unmatched junction bases numbered 6, after V lost 4 bases and J lost 3 bases. The V gene's germline CDR1 is LGHDT and CDR2 YNNKEL (reference sequence). The CDR3 sequence is 14 residues long.

CDR3 sequence reads: CASSGGLAGQETQYF. CDR3 in DNA: TGTGCCAGCAGCGGGGGACTAGCGGGCCAAGAGACCCAGTACTTC. The chain carries TRBV7-6 and TRBJ2-5; the match to TRBD2 covers 12 bases. J lost 1 base, V lost 5 bases, and 2 bases had no gene match. The CDR3 contains 15 residues. CDR1 and CDR2 from the germline V gene are SGHVS and FNYEAQ.

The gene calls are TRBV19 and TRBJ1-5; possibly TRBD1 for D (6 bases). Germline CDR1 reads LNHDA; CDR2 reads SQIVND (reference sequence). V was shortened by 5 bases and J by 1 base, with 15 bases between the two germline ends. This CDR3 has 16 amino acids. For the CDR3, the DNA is TGTGCCAGTAGTCCCCTCCCCCAGGGGAGCAATCAGCCCCAGCATTTT. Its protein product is CASSPLPQGSNQPQHF. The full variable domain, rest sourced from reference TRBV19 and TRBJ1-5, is DGGITQSPKYLFRKEGQNVTLSCEQNLNHDAMYWYRQDPGQGLRLIYYSQIVNDFQKGDIAEGYSVSREKKESFPLTVTSAQKNPTAFYLCASSPLPQGSNQPQHFGDGTRLSIL.